The TCR beta chain under discussion was sequenced for a study of identical twins. This clonotype has a count of ten or more. The antigen is undetermined. Study-level findings and limits: For cord blood, abundant beta clonotypes had fewer insertions, unlike memory repertoires, which showed none. Conclusions were drawn cross-sectionally by statistical analysis, without following the same donors.

CDR3 length: 15 residues. From germline, CDR1 is MGHRA and CDR2 YSYEKL. Trimming pared 2 bases from V and 0 bases from J, leaving 8 bases between. TCRdb passed the 5' RACE reads through MiXCR, listing each CDR3 protein once. Here the sample spans 500,000 to 700,000 distinct CDR3 sequences, roughly 6.6% being singletons. The same specimen was also included in a second study, on yellow fever vaccine responses in identical twins. From that report: The T cell response to vaccination in identical twins was reportedly partly convergent and partly personalized.

The origin of this receptor is a young woman in good health. Sequenced: PBMCs. This chain uses TRBV4-1 with TRBJ1-5; D gene ambiguous. CDR3 nucleotide sequence: TGCGCCAGCAGCCAACAAGGGATTAGCAATCAGCCCCAGCATTTT. Amino acids: CASSQQGISNQPQHF.